The clone carrying this TCR beta chain has a count of ten or more. The record originates from a study of human T cells and chemical hapten exposure. TCRdb reprocessed the RACE reads with MiXCR, giving one entry per CDR3 protein. The sample gives about 51,000 distinct CDR3 sequences, 8.5% to 10% of which show up once; 11% to 15% is in the top ten. Time point defined: pre-sensitization, week 0. Treatment meaning: therapeutic diphenylcyclopropenone sensitization with weekly scalp DPC. The source of this sequence is a woman in her thirties or forties with alopecia areata. Some clones in this sample may be carry-over from other donors' samples. This material consisted of whole blood, taken in connection with sensitization to the hapten diphenylcyclopropenone (DPC).

The CDR3 is CASSPGEAKQFF. In DNA, the CDR3 is TGTGCCAGCTCACCCGGGGAGGCGAAGCAGTTCTTC. The chain joins TRBV18 to TRBJ2-1, with a possible D match to TRBD2 (6 bases). The germline V gene has CDR1 KGHSH and CDR2 LQKENI. The CDR3 extends over 12 amino acids. V was shortened by 3 bases and J by 11 bases, with 11 bases between the two germline ends.